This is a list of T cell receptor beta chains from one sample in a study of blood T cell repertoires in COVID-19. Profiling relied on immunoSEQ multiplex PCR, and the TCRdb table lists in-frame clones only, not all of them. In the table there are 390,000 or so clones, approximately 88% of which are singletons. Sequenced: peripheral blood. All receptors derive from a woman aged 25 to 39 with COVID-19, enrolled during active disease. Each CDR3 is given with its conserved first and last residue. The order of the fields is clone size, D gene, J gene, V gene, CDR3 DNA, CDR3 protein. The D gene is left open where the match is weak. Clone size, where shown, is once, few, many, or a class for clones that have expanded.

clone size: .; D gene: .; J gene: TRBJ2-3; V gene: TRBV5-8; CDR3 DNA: TGTGCCAGCAGACCGACAGCAGGTACAGATACGCAGTATTTT; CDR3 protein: CASRPTAGTDTQYF
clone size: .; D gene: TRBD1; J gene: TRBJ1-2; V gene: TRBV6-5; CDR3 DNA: TGTGCCAGCAGTAGCCGGACAGGGGTGGGCTATGGCTACACCTTC; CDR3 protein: CASSSRTGVGYGYTF
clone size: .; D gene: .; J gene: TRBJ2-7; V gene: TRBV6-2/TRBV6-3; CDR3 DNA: TGTGCCAGCAGCTTCGGACTGTCCTACGAGCAGTACTTC; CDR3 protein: CASSFGLSYEQYF
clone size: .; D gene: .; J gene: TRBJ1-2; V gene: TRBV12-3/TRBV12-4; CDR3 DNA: TGTGCCAGCAGTTCCGCAGGGTACGGCTACACCTTC; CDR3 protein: CASSSAGYGYTF
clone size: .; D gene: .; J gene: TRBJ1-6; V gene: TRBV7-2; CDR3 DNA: TGTGCCAGCAGCTTAGGACGGAGTAATTCACCCCTCCACTTT; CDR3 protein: CASSLGRSNSPLHF
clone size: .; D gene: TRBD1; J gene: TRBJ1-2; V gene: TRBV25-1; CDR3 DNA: TGTGCCAGCAGTGCCCCGGGACAGGGGATACTCTATGGCTACACCTTC; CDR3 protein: CASSAPGQGILYGYTF
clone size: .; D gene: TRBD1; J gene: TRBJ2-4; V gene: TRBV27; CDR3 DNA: TGTGCCAGCAGTCCCCGACAGGGGGTAACCAAAAACATTCAGTACTTC; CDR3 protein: CASSPRQGVTKNIQYF
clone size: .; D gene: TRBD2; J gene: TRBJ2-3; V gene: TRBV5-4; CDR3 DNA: TGTGCCAGCAGCAGCGGGGGTATGTCAGATACGCAGTATTTT; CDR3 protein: CASSSGGMSDTQYF
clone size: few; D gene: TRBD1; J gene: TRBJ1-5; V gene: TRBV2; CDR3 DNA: TGTGCCAGCAGTCGGGGACAGCGCAATCAGCCCCAGCATTTT; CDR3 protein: CASSRGQRNQPQHF
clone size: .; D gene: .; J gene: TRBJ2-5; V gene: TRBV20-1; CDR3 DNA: TGCAGTGCTAGTCAGGCCAGCTCGGCCCTAGAGACCCAGTACTTC; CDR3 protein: CSASQASSALETQYF
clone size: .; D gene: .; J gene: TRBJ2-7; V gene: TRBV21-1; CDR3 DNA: TGTGCCAGCAGCAAAGGCTCCGGACTCTACGAGCAGTACTTC; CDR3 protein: CASSKGSGLYEQYF
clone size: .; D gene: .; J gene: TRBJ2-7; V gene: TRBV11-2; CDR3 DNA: TGTGCCAGCAGCCTGCGTATGGGGGCGCGTCGGGAGCAGTACTTC; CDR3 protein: CASSLRMGARREQYF
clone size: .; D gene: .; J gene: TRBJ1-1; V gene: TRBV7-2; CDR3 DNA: TGTGCCAGCAGCTTAGAGCGGGGGCTGCACACTGAAGCTTTCTTT; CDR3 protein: CASSLERGLHTEAFF
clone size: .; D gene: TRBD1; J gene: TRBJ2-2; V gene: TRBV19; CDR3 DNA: TGTGCCAGTACACCGGGACAGTCAACCGGGGAGCTGTTTTTT; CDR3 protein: CASTPGQSTGELFF
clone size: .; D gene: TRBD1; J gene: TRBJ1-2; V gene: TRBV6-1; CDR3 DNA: TGTGCCAGCAGTGACCCTCGGGACAGGGCCTATGGCTACACCTTC; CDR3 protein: CASSDPRDRAYGYTF
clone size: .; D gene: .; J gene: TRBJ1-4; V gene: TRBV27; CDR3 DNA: TGTGCCAGCAGTTTATCGTTCGGAGGGGTGGGTGAAAAACTGTTTTTT; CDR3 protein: CASSLSFGGVGEKLFF
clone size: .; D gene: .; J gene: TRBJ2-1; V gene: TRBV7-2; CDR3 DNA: TGTGCCAGCAGCCACGACGGCCGGGGTGAGCAGTTCTTC; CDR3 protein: CASSHDGRGEQFF
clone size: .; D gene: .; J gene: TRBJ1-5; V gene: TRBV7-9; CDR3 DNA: TGTGCCAGCAGCCCCGTGCATTCGGGGTGGGGGGGCGAGCAGCCCCAGCATTTT; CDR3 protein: CASSPVHSGWGGEQPQHF
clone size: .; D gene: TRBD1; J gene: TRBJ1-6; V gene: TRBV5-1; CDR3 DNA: TGCGCCAGCAGCGAAGAGACAGGGATCTATTCACCCCTCCACTTT; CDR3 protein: CASSEETGIYSPLHF
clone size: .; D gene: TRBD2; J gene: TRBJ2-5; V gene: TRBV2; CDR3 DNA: TGTGCCAGCAGCCCAAACCCAGGACTAGCCGGGTGGATCAAAGAGACCCAGTACTTC; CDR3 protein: CASSPNPGLAGWIKETQYF
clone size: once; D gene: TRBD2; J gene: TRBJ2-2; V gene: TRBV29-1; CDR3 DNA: TGCAGCGTTGGCTTTTTAAGCGGGAGAATTGACACCGGGGAGCTGTTTTTT; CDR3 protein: CSVGFLSGRIDTGELFF
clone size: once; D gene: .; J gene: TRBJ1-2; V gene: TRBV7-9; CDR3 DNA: TGTGCCAGCAGCCTAGGGACATTCTATGGCTACACCTTC; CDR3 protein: CASSLGTFYGYTF
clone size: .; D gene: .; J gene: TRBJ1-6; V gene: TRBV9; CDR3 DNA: TGTGCCAGCAGCCTAGAGGGGGAGGGGAATTCACCCCTCCACTTT; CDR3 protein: CASSLEGEGNSPLHF
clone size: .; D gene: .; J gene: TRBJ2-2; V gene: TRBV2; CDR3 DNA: TGTGCCAGCGGAGGGACAGTTAACACCGGGGAGCTGTTTTTT; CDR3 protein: CASGGTVNTGELFF
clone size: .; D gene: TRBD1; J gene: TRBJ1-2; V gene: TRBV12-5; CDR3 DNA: TGTGCTAGTGCCCTATCGCGGACAGGGGGCAGTAATGGCTACACCTTC; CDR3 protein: CASALSRTGGSNGYTF
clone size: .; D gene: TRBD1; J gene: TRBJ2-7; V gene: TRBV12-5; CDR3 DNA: TGTGCTAGTGGTCACCGGGACAGGCTATACGAGCAGTACTTC; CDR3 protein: CASGHRDRLYEQYF
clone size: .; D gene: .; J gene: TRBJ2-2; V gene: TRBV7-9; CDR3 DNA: TGTGCCAGCATCACAGGGCAGGGCGACACCGGGGAGCTGTTTTTT; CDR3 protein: CASITGQGDTGELFF
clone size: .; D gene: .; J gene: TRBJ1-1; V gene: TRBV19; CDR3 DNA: TGTGCCAGTAAGGACCGGGCAGGGGCTATGACTGAAGCTTTCTTT; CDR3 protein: CASKDRAGAMTEAFF
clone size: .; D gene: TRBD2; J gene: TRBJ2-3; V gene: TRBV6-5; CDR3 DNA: TGTGCCAGCAGCTCTAGCGGGAGGGGCACAGATACGCAGTATTTT; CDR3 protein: CASSSSGRGTDTQYF
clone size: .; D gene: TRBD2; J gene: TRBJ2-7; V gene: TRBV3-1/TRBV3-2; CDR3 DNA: TGTGCCAGCAGCCAAGATTTGCTAGCGGGCTCCTACGAGCAGTACTTC; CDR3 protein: CASSQDLLAGSYEQYF
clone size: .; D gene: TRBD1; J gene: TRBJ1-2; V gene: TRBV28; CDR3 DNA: TGTGCCAGCAGTTTATGGACAGGGAGCCATGGCTACACCTTC; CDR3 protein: CASSLWTGSHGYTF
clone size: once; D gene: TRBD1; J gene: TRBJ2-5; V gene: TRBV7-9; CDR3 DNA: TGTGCCAGCAGCCGAGGGACAGACCAAGAGACCCAGTACTTC; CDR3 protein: CASSRGTDQETQYF
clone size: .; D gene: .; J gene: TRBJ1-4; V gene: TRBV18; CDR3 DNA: TGTGCCAGCTCCGCGCAGGGAGGATCTGAAAAACTGTTTTTT; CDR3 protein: CASSAQGGSEKLFF
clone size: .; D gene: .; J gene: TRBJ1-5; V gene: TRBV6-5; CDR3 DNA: TGTGCCAGCAGTTACTCGTGGGAGAGCAATCAGCCCCAGCATTTT; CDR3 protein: CASSYSWESNQPQHF
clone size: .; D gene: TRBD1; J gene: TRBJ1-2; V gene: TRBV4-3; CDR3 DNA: TGCGCCAGCAGCCTTCGCCCGGGACAGGAGGATGGCTACACCTTC; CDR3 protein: CASSLRPGQEDGYTF
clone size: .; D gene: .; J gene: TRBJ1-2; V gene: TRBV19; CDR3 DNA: TGTGCCAGTAGTATCTCGCGGGGGGGGGCCTCCTATGGCTACACCTTC; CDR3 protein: CASSISRGGASYGYTF
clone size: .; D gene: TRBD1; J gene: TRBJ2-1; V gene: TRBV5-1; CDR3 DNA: TGCGCCAGCAGCTTAACAGGGACAGGGGTACTCCCGTCCCCTTACAATGAGCAGTTCTTC; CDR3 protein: CASSLTGTGVLPSPYNEQFF
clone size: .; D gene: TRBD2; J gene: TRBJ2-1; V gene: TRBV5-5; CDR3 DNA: TGTGCCAGCAGCCAAGGACTAGCGGGGGGCCGACTCCTAGAAATAGAGCAGTTCTTC; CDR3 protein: CASSQGLAGGRLLEIEQFF
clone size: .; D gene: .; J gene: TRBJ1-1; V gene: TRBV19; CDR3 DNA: TGTGCCAGTACCCCCCGGGGAGGGGGCACTGAAGCTTTCTTT; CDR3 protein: CASTPRGGGTEAFF
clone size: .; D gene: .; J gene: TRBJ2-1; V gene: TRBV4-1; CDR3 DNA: TGCGCCAGCAGCCAAGCCCCGACTAGCTACAATGAGCAGTTCTTC; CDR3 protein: CASSQAPTSYNEQFF
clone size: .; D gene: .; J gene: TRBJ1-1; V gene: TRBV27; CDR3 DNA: TGTGCCAGCAGTTTCGGGGGTAGGAACACTGAAGCTTTCTTT; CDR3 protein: CASSFGGRNTEAFF
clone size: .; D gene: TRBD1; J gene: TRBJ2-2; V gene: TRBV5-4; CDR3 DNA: TGTGCCAGCAGCTTGACAGGACAGGGGGCCTCCGCGGAGCTGTTTTTT; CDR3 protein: CASSLTGQGASAELFF
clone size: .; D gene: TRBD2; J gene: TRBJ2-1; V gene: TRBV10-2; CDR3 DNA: TGCGCCAGCGGACTAGCGGGGAACTACAATGAGCAGTTCTTC; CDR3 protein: CASGLAGNYNEQFF
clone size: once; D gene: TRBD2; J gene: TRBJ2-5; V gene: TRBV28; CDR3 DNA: TGTGCCAGCAGTCCCCTAGCGGGGGCAAACCAAGAGACCCAGTACTTC; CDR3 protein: CASSPLAGANQETQYF
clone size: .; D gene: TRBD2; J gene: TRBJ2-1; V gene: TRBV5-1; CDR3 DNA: TGCGCCAGCAGCGTCGAACTAGCGGGGGGTGTAAATGAGCAGTTCTTC; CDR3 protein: CASSVELAGGVNEQFF
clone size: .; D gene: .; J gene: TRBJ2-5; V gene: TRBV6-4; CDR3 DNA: TGTGCCAGCACGGAGACCCAGTACTTC; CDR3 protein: CASTETQYF
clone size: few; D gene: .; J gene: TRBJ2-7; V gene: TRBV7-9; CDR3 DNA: TGTGCCAGCAGCGCCCGGGACTTCCATCAGTACTTC; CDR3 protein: CASSARDFHQYF
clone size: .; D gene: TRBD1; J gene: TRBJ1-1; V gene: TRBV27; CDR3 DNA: TGTGCCAGCAGTTACCTACAGGGGGCCGGGACTGAAGCTTTCTTT; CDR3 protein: CASSYLQGAGTEAFF
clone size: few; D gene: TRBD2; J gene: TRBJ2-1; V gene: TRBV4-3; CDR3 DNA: TGCGCCAGCAGCCAAGATAATAGACTAGCAGGCAATGAGCAGTTCTTC; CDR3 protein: CASSQDNRLAGNEQFF
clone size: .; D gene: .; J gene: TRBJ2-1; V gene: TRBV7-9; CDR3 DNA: TGTGCCAGCAGCTTATTCTTTACTACCTCCTACAATGAGCAGTTCTTC; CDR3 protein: CASSLFFTTSYNEQFF